A selection of T cell receptor beta chains follows, all from one sample in a study of cytomegalovirus exposure and HLA in healthy donors. Profiled with immunoSEQ multiplex PCR; TCRdb holds only in-frame clones, not every one. The data contain roughly 130,000 clones, just over 70% of them singletons. Sequenced material: PBMCs. The receptors shown here come from a woman aged 60-70 years in good health and CMV-seropositive. CDR3s include the opening cysteine and the closing phenylalanine or tryptophan. D genes are given only for firm matches. Rows may omit the clone size; those that give it use once, few, many or a size class.

V: TRBV9; J: TRBJ2-3; D: TRBD2; size: .; CDR3: CASSSRLAGGTSTDTQYF; DNA: TGTGCCAGCAGCTCTAGACTAGCGGGGGGAACTAGCACAGATACGCAGTATTTT
V: TRBV9; J: TRBJ2-1; D: TRBD1; size: .; CDR3: CASSLGQGVYNEQFF; DNA: TGTGCCAGCAGCCTCGGACAGGGGGTCTACAATGAGCAGTTCTTC
V: TRBV6-5; J: TRBJ2-3; D: .; size: .; CDR3: CASSRRTAGDTQYF; DNA: TGTGCCAGCAGTCGACGGACAGCAGGGGATACGCAGTATTTT
V: TRBV25-1; J: TRBJ1-1; D: .; size: .; CDR3: CASSSPSGGKNTEAFF; DNA: TGTGCCAGCAGCTCCCCTTCGGGGGGTAAGAACACTGAAGCTTTCTTT
V: TRBV19; J: TRBJ2-7; D: .; size: .; CDR3: CAGPGAGRTYEQYF; DNA: TGTGCCGGACCTGGGGCCGGACGCACCTACGAGCAGTACTTC
V: TRBV14; J: TRBJ1-1; D: .; size: few; CDR3: CASSIGRGTEAFF; DNA: TGTGCCAGCAGCATTGGACGGGGCACTGAAGCTTTCTTT
V: TRBV6-6; J: TRBJ2-6; D: .; size: .; CDR3: CASSYQQGPGANVLTF; DNA: TGTGCCAGCAGTTATCAGCAGGGGCCTGGGGCCAACGTCCTGACTTTC
V: TRBV4-2; J: TRBJ1-2; D: .; size: .; CDR3: CASSPQQGRDGYTF; DNA: TGTGCCAGCAGCCCCCAACAGGGAAGGGATGGCTACACCTTC
V: TRBV6-1; J: TRBJ1-5; D: .; size: .; CDR3: CASSEAGRLHQPQHF; DNA: TGTGCCAGCAGTGAAGCCGGGAGGCTCCATCAGCCCCAGCATTTT
V: TRBV11-2; J: TRBJ2-7; D: .; size: .; CDR3: CASSLDRDYEQYF; DNA: TGTGCCAGCAGCTTAGATCGGGACTACGAGCAGTACTTC
V: TRBV10-1; J: TRBJ2-7; D: TRBD1; size: .; CDR3: CASSLGQGNEQYF; DNA: TGCGCCAGCAGTTTGGGACAGGGGAACGAGCAGTACTTC
V: TRBV29-1; J: TRBJ2-5; D: .; size: .; CDR3: CSGQTRGETQYF; DNA: TGCAGCGGACAAACGCGTGGGGAGACCCAGTACTTC
V: TRBV19; J: TRBJ2-5; D: TRBD2; size: .; CDR3: CASSPGPSGLGVTQYF; DNA: TGTGCCAGTAGTCCAGGGCCTAGCGGGCTAGGGGTAACCCAGTACTTC
V: TRBV7-3; J: TRBJ1-1; D: TRBD1; size: .; CDR3: CASSSGTGGTEAFF; DNA: TGTGCCAGCAGCTCCGGTACAGGGGGCACTGAAGCTTTCTTT
V: TRBV4-2; J: TRBJ1-1; D: TRBD1; size: .; CDR3: CASSRGTGNTEAFF; DNA: TGTGCCAGCAGCCGGGGGACAGGGAACACTGAAGCTTTCTTT
V: TRBV6-5; J: TRBJ1-2; D: .; size: .; CDR3: CASEPYSNYGYTF; DNA: TGTGCCAGCGAGCCGTATTCTAACTATGGCTACACCTTC
V: TRBV6-5; J: TRBJ1-1; D: TRBD1; size: .; CDR3: CASSYNDRGSEAFF; DNA: TGTGCCAGCAGCTATAACGACAGGGGAAGTGAAGCTTTCTTT
V: TRBV9; J: TRBJ2-1; D: .; size: .; CDR3: CASSEDPQGSEQFF; DNA: TGTGCCAGCAGCGAGGACCCACAGGGCAGTGAGCAGTTCTTC
V: TRBV5-1; J: TRBJ2-5; D: TRBD2; size: .; CDR3: CASSLGTSGGPQVETQYF; DNA: TGCGCCAGCAGCTTGGGGACTAGCGGGGGTCCCCAGGTAGAGACCCAGTACTTC
V: TRBV2; J: TRBJ1-3; D: .; size: .; CDR3: CASSERGGTGNTIYF; DNA: TGTGCCAGCAGTGAAAGGGGAGGCACTGGAAACACCATATATTTT
V: TRBV18; J: TRBJ2-7; D: .; size: .; CDR3: CASSLSSYEQYF; DNA: TGTGCCAGCTCACTCAGCTCCTACGAGCAGTACTTC
V: TRBV25-1; J: TRBJ2-5; D: .; size: .; CDR3: CASSEYQVETQYF; DNA: TGTGCCAGCAGTGAATACCAGGTGGAGACCCAGTACTTC
V: TRBV6-5; J: TRBJ1-5; D: .; size: .; CDR3: CASSYSNGGGNQPQHF; DNA: TGTGCCAGCAGTTACTCGAATGGAGGAGGCAATCAGCCCCAGCATTTT
V: TRBV4-1; J: TRBJ1-2; D: TRBD1; size: .; CDR3: CASSQDWGDRGGYGYTF; DNA: TGCGCCAGCAGCCAAGATTGGGGCGACAGGGGAGGTTATGGCTACACCTTC
V: TRBV14; J: TRBJ2-2; D: .; size: few; CDR3: CASSQVGQGVYTGELFF; DNA: TGTGCCAGCAGCCAAGTCGGCCAGGGTGTTTACACCGGGGAGCTGTTTTTT
V: TRBV21-1; J: TRBJ1-1; D: .; size: .; CDR3: CASSKPTGGRDEAEAFF; DNA: TGTGCCAGCAGCAAACCGACAGGGGGCAGAGACGAGGCTGAAGCTTTCTTT
V: TRBV7-8; J: TRBJ1-6; D: TRBD1; size: few; CDR3: CASSLGQGRNNSPLHF; DNA: TGTGCCAGCAGCCTCGGACAGGGGCGGAATAATTCACCCCTCCACTTT
V: TRBV27; J: TRBJ2-6; D: .; size: .; CDR3: CASRTIQSSGANVLTF; DNA: TGTGCCAGCAGGACCATACAGAGCTCTGGGGCCAACGTCCTGACTTTC
V: TRBV19; J: TRBJ1-1; D: .; size: .; CDR3: CASSWDTNTEAFF; DNA: TGTGCCAGTAGCTGGGACACCAACACTGAAGCTTTCTTT
V: TRBV7-3; J: TRBJ1-6; D: .; size: .; CDR3: CASSSGQFQSSPLHF; DNA: TGTGCCAGCAGCTCTGGACAGTTTCAAAGTTCACCCCTCCACTTT
V: TRBV9; J: TRBJ2-6; D: .; size: .; CDR3: CASSVGGPSSGANVLTF; DNA: TGTGCCAGCAGCGTAGGCGGGCCTAGCTCTGGGGCCAACGTCCTGACTTTC
V: TRBV10-3; J: TRBJ2-1; D: .; size: .; CDR3: CAMNEQGIGNEQFF; DNA: TGTGCCATGAATGAGCAGGGGATCGGGAATGAGCAGTTCTTC
V: TRBV2; J: TRBJ1-1; D: TRBD1; size: .; CDR3: CASSQQGVKTEAFF; DNA: TGTGCCAGCAGTCAACAGGGGGTGAAGACTGAAGCTTTCTTT
V: TRBV5-1; J: TRBJ1-4; D: .; size: .; CDR3: CASSPHRVTNEKLFF; DNA: TGCGCCAGCAGCCCACACAGGGTCACTAATGAAAAACTGTTTTTT
V: TRBV19; J: TRBJ2-2; D: TRBD1; size: .; CDR3: CAIGTGNTGELFF; DNA: TGTGCCATTGGGACAGGGAACACCGGGGAGCTGTTTTTT
V: TRBV7-9; J: TRBJ2-7; D: .; size: .; CDR3: CATRQAAYEQYF; DNA: TGTGCCACCCGACAGGCCGCCTACGAGCAGTACTTC
V: TRBV6-4; J: TRBJ1-1; D: .; size: once; CDR3: CASSAQENTEAFF; DNA: TGTGCCAGCAGTGCTCAGGAGAACACTGAAGCTTTCTTT
V: TRBV6-5; J: TRBJ2-7; D: TRBD1; size: .; CDR3: CASSSDRPTYEQYF; DNA: TGTGCCAGCAGTTCGGACAGGCCTACCTACGAGCAGTACTTC
V: TRBV6-5; J: TRBJ2-7; D: TRBD2; size: .; CDR3: CASSSTSGGSYEQYF; DNA: TGTGCCAGCAGTTCTACTAGCGGGGGCTCCTACGAGCAGTACTTC
V: TRBV2; J: TRBJ1-2; D: .; size: .; CDR3: CASRGGGGDYGYTF; DNA: TGTGCCAGCAGAGGTGGGGGCGGAGACTATGGCTACACCTTC
V: TRBV18; J: TRBJ1-4; D: .; size: .; CDR3: CASSGAEMGEKLFF; DNA: TGTGCCAGCTCGGGAGCAGAAATGGGGGAAAAACTGTTTTTT
V: TRBV6-5; J: TRBJ1-1; D: .; size: .; CDR3: CASSRKPQGISEAFF; DNA: TGTGCCAGCAGTCGAAAGCCACAGGGAATCTCTGAAGCTTTCTTT
V: TRBV7-9; J: TRBJ2-7; D: TRBD1; size: few; CDR3: CASSRTGVYEQYF; DNA: TGTGCCAGCAGCCGCACAGGGGTATACGAGCAGTACTTC
V: TRBV25-1; J: TRBJ1-1; D: TRBD1; size: .; CDR3: CASSGQVGRTEAFF; DNA: TGTGCCAGCAGCGGACAGGTGGGGCGCACTGAAGCTTTCTTT
V: TRBV15; J: TRBJ2-1; D: TRBD1; size: .; CDR3: CATSRGGQVTNKFF; DNA: TGTGCCACCAGCAGAGGGGGACAGGTAACTAATAAGTTCTTC
V: TRBV11-3; J: TRBJ1-1; D: .; size: .; CDR3: CASSPSYGEAFF; DNA: TGTGCCAGCAGCCCTTCGTACGGTGAAGCTTTCTTT
V: TRBV29-1; J: TRBJ2-5; D: TRBD1; size: few; CDR3: CSVGGQGETQYF; DNA: TGCAGCGTTGGTGGACAGGGCGAAACCCAGTACTTC
V: TRBV11-3; J: TRBJ2-1; D: TRBD2; size: .; CDR3: CASSLEAGNYNEQFF; DNA: TGTGCCAGCAGCTTAGAAGCGGGGAACTACAATGAGCAGTTCTTC
V: TRBV7-9; J: TRBJ1-2; D: .; size: .; CDR3: CASSLPQGYGYTF; DNA: TGTGCCAGCAGCTTACCACAGGGCTATGGCTACACCTTC
V: TRBV6-6; J: TRBJ1-5; D: TRBD1; size: .; CDR3: CASSPPSGGGNQPQHF; DNA: TGTGCCAGCAGTCCCCCCTCAGGGGGCGGCAATCAGCCCCAGCATTTT
V: TRBV7-2; J: TRBJ2-2; D: TRBD2; size: .; CDR3: CASSFRTSGTGELFF; DNA: TGTGCCAGCAGCTTCCGGACTAGCGGCACCGGGGAGCTGTTTTTT
V: TRBV9; J: TRBJ1-1; D: .; size: .; CDR3: CASSVVETGESFF; DNA: TGTGCCAGCAGCGTAGTGGAGACAGGCGAGAGTTTCTTT
V: TRBV29-1; J: TRBJ2-1; D: TRBD1; size: .; CDR3: CSVETGGRQFF; DNA: TGCAGCGTGGAAACAGGGGGTCGGCAGTTCTTC
V: TRBV5-6; J: TRBJ1-2; D: .; size: .; CDR3: CASSQDIYGYTF; DNA: TGTGCCAGCAGCCAAGACATTTATGGCTACACCTTC